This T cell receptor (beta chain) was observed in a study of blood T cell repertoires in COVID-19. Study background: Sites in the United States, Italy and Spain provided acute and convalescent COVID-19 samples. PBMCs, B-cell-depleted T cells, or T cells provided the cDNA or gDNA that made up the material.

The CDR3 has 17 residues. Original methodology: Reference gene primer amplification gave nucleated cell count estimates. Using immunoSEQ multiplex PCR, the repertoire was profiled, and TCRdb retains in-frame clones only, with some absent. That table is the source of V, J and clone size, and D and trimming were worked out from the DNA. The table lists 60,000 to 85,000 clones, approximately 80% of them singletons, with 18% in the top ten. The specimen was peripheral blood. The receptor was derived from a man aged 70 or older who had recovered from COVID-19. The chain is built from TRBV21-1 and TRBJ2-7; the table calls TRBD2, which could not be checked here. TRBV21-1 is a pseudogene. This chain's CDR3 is CASSPRTSGSRNYEQYF. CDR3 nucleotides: TGTGCCAGCAGCCCGAGGACTAGCGGGAGTCGTAACTACGAGCAGTACTTC.